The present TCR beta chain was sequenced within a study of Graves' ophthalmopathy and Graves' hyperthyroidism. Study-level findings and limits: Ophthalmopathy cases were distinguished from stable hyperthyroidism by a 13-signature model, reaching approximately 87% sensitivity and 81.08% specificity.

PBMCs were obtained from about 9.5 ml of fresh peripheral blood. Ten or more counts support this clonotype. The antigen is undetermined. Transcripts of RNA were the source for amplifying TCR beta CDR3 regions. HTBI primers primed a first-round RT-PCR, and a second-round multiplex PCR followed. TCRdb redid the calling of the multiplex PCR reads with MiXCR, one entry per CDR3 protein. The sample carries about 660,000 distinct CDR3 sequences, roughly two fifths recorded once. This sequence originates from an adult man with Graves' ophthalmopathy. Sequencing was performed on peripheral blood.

The CDR3 sequence is CASSPNPHTSQETQYF. For the CDR3, the DNA is TGTGCCAGCAGCCCTAACCCCCACACCAGCCAAGAGACCCAGTACTTC. The V gene is TRBV14, the J gene TRBJ2-5; D is unclear. Germline CDR1 reads SGHDN; CDR2 reads FVKESK. V was shortened by 4 bases and J by 1 base, with 16 bases between the two germline ends. CDR3 length: 16 amino acids.